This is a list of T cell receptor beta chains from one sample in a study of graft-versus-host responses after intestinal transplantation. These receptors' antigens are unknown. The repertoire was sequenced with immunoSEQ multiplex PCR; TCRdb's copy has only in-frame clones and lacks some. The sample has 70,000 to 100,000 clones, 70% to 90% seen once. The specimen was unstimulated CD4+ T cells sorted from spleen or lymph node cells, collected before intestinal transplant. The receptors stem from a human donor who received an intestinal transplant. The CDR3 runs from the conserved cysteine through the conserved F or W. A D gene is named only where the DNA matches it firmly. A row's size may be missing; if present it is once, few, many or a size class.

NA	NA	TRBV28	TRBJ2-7	TGTGCCAGCAGTTTGGACATCTCCTACGAGCAGTACTTC	CASSLDISYEQYF
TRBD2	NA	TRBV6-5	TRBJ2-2	TGTGCCAGCAGTTACTTTGGGGGGGCCGGGGAGCTGTTTTTT	CASSYFGGAGELFF
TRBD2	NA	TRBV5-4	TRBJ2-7	TGTGCCAGCAGCTTAAGGGAGGTTGCGGGAGCCTCCTACGAGCAGTACTTC	CASSLREVAGASYEQYF
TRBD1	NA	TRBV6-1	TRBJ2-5	TGTGCCAGGCCAAGGGGACAGGGGGTTAAAAAGACCCAGTACTTC	CARPRGQGVKKTQYF
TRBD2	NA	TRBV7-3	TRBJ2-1	TGTGCCAGCAGCTTGACCGGGACTAGCGGAAATGAGCAGTTCTTC	CASSLTGTSGNEQFF
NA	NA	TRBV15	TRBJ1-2	TGTGCCACCAGCAGAGATCAGGGGGGCTACACCTTC	CATSRDQGGYTF
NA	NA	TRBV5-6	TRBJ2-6	TGTGCCAGCAGCTTACAGGGACCCCGCTCTGGGGCCAACGTCCTGACTTTC	CASSLQGPRSGANVLTF
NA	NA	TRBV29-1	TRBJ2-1	TGCAGCGTTGAATCACACGCGGGGACTGAGCAGTTCTTC	CSVESHAGTEQFF
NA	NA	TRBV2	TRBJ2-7	TGTGCCAGCAGTGAGGCGGGACGGGGAACCTACGAGCAGTACTTC	CASSEAGRGTYEQYF
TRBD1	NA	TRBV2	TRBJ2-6	TGTGCCAGCAGTCCCAATCAACAGGGGTCCGGGGCCAACGTCCTGACTTTC	CASSPNQQGSGANVLTF
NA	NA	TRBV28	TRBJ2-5	TGTGCCAGCAGTTTAGGGGGCGCAGGGACCCAGTACTTC	CASSLGGAGTQYF
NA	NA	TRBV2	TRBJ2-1	TGTGCCAGCAGTGATGTCTCGAGCTCCTACAATGAGCAGTTCTTC	CASSDVSSSYNEQFF
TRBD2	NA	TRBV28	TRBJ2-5	TGTGCCAGCAGTGAAAGCGGGAGCCGGGGAGAGACCCAGTACTTC	CASSESGSRGETQYF
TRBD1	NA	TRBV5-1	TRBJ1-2	TGCGCCAGCAGCTTGGGGGACAGGGGCTATGGCTACACCTTC	CASSLGDRGYGYTF
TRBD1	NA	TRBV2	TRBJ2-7	TGTGCCAGCAGGGAACCGGGACAGGGCTCCTACGAGCAGTACTTC	CASREPGQGSYEQYF
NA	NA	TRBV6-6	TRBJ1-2	TGTGCCAGCAGTTACCCTCAACAGGATGGCTACACCTTC	CASSYPQQDGYTF
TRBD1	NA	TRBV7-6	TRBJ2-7	TGTGCCAGCAGTCTCACCGTGGGACAGGGTCCCTACGAGCAGTACTTC	CASSLTVGQGPYEQYF
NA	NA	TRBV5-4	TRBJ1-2	TGTGCCAGCAGCTTGGCAGGGCAGGGAGGCTACACCTTC	CASSLAGQGGYTF
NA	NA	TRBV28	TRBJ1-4	TGTGCCAGCAGTTTCATGGGAGGGGCAGGGGCGACTAATGAAAAACTGTTTTTT	CASSFMGGAGATNEKLFF
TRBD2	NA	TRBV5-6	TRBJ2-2	TGTGCCAGCAGCCGACTAGCGGGGGGCCCCCGGGAGCTGTTTTTT	CASSRLAGGPRELFF
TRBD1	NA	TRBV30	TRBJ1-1	TGTGCCTGGAGGGAGACAGGGAAGACTGAAGCTTTCTTT	CAWRETGKTEAFF
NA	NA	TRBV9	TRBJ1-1	TGTGCCAGCAGCGTAGGCAGGTACACTGAAGCTTTCTTT	CASSVGRYTEAFF
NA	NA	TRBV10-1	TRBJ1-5	TGCGCCAGCAGTGCCGGGTTGGAACAGCCCCAGCATTTT	CASSAGLEQPQHF
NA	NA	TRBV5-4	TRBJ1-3	TGTGCCAGCTCCCAAGGGAGTGGAAACACCATATATTTT	CASSQGSGNTIYF
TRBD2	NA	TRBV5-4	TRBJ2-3	TGTGCCAGCAGCTTCACTAGCGGGGGGGCAATAGATACGCAGTATTTT	CASSFTSGGAIDTQYF
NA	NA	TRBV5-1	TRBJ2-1	TGCGCCAGCAGATTTGGGGACACGGTCGATGAGCAGTTCTTC	CASRFGDTVDEQFF
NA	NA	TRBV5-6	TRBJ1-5	TGTGCCAGCAGCTCCCGCCGAGGATGGAGCAATCAGCCCCAGCATTTT	CASSSRRGWSNQPQHF
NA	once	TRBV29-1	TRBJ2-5	TGCAGCGTTGTATTCGTAATACAAGAGACCCAGTACTTC	CSVVFVIQETQYF
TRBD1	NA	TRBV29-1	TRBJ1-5	TGCAGCGTTGAGAAGGGGGCTGACGATCAGCCCCAGCATTTT	CSVEKGADDQPQHF
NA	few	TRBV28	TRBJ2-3	TGTGCCAGCACGAGCACAGATACGCAGTATTTT	CASTSTDTQYF
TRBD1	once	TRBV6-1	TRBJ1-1	TGTGCCAGCAGCCTATATACAGGGGGGAACACTGAAGCTTTCTTT	CASSLYTGGNTEAFF
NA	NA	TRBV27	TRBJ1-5	TGTGCCAGCAGTTTTTCGTCAGGGGTTCAGCCCCAGCATTTT	CASSFSSGVQPQHF
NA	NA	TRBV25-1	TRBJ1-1	TGTGCCAGCAGTGATTCCTTGGGAGATTACACTGAAGCTTTCTTT	CASSDSLGDYTEAFF
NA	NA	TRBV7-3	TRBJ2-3	TGTGCCAGCAGCATCGGGACAAGGGTTCCAACAGATACGCAGTATTTT	CASSIGTRVPTDTQYF
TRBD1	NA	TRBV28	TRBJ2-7	TGTGCCAGCAGTTGGACAGGGATTCCCTACGAGCAGTACTTC	CASSWTGIPYEQYF
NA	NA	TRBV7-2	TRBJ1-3	TGTGCCAGCAGCTCCCGTTATCCGACAGGCTCCTCTGGAAACACCATATATTTT	CASSSRYPTGSSGNTIYF
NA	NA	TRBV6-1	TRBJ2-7	TGTGCCAGCAGTTTTTTCCCCCGCTACGAGCAGTACTTC	CASSFFPRYEQYF
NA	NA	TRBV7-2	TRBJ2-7	TGTGCCAGCAGCTTATTGCGCTACGAGCAGTACTTC	CASSLLRYEQYF
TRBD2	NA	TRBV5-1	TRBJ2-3	TGCGCCAGCAGCTCTAGGACTAGCGGGAGTGGCACAGATACGCAGTATTTT	CASSSRTSGSGTDTQYF
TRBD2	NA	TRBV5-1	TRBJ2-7	TGCGCCAGCAGCGGGGGACTAGCTACCTACGAGCAGTACTTC	CASSGGLATYEQYF
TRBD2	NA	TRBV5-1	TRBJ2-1	TGCGCCAGCAGCCAGGGACTAGCGGCTTCCACCTACAATGAGCAGTTCTTC	CASSQGLAASTYNEQFF
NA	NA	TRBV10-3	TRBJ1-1	TGTGCCATCAGCCAGGGGTTAGGGGTTGCTGAAGCTTTCTTT	CAISQGLGVAEAFF
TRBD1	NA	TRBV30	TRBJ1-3	TGTGCCTGGGACCGGGACAGAATCCCAAACTCTGGAAACACCATATATTTT	CAWDRDRIPNSGNTIYF
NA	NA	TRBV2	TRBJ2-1	TGTGCCAGCAGCGCCTACAATGAGCAGTTCTTC	CASSAYNEQFF
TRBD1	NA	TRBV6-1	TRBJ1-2	TGTGCCAGCACCGAAAACAGGGGACCCTATGGCTACACCTTC	CASTENRGPYGYTF
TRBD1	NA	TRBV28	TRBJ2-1	TGTGCCAGCAGTTTGGGGGACAGAATCCACAATGAGCAGTTCTTC	CASSLGDRIHNEQFF
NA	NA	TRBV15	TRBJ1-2	TGTGCCACCAGCAGGGGGGGGACTAACTATGGCTACACCTTC	CATSRGGTNYGYTF
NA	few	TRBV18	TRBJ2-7	TGTGCCAGCTCACCACCGGAGGGGTACGAGCAGTACTTC	CASSPPEGYEQYF
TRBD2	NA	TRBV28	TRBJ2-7	TGTGCCAGCAGTTTCAGCCAAGCGGGAGGGAACTCCGAGCAGTACTTC	CASSFSQAGGNSEQYF
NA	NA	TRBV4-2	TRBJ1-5	TGTGCCAGCAGCCAAGAGGCCGCGGGGTCCAATCAGCCCCAGCATTTT	CASSQEAAGSNQPQHF
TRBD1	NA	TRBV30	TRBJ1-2	TGTGCCTGGTCCCCCGGGACAGGAAATGGCTACACCTTC	CAWSPGTGNGYTF
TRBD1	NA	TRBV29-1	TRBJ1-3	TGCAGCGTTGCTACGGCAGGGGGCTCAGGAAACACCATATATTTT	CSVATAGGSGNTIYF
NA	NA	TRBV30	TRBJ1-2	TGTGCCTGGGGGGTCCTGGGGGCTGGCTACACCTTC	CAWGVLGAGYTF